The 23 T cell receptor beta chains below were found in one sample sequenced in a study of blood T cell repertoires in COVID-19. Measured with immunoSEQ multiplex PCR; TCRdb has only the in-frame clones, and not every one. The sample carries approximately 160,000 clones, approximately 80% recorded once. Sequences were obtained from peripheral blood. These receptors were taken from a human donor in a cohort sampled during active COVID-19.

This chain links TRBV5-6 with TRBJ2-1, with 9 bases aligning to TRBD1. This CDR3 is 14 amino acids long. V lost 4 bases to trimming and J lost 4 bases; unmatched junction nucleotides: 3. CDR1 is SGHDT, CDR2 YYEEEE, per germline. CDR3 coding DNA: TGTGCCAGCAGCCGGGACAGGGAATACAATGAGCAGTTCTTC. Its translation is CASSRDREYNEQFF. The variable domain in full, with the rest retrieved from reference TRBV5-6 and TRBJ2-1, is DAGVTQSPTHLIKTRGQQVTLRCSPKSGHDTVSWYQQALGQGPQFIFQYYEEEERQRGNFPDRFSGHQFPNYSSELNVNALLLGDSALYLCASSRDREYNEQFFGPGTRLTVL.

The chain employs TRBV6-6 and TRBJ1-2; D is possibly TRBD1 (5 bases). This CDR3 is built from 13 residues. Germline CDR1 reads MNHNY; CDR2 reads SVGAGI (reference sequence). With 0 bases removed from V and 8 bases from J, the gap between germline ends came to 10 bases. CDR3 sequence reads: CASSYSEGVGYTF. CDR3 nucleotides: TGTGCCAGCAGTTACTCGGAAGGGGTAGGCTACACCTTC.

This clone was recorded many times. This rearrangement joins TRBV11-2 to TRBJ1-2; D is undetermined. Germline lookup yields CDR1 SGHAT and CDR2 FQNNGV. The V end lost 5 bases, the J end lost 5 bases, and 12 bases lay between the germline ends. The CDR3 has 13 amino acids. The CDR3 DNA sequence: TGTGCCAGCAGCCCCCGACAACCATATGGCTACACCTTC. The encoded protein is CASSPRQPYGYTF.

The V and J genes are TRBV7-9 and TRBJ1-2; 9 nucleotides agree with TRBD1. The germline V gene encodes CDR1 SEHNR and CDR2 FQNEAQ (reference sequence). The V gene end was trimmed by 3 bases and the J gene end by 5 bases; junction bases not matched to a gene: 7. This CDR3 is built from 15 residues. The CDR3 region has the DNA TGTGCCAGCAGCTTGGGGACAGGGTATAATTATGGCTACACCTTC. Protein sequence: CASSLGTGYNYGYTF.

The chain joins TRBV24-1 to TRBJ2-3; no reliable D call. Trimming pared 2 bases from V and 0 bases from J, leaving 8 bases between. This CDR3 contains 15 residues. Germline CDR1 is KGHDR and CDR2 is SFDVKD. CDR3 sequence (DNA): TGTGCCACCAGTGATTCCTGGGCTAGCACAGATACGCAGTATTTT. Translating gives CATSDSWASTDTQYF.

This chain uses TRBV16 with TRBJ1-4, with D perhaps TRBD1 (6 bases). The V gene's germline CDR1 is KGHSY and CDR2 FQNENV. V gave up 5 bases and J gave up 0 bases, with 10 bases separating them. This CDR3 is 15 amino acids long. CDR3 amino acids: CASSDNRATNEKLFF. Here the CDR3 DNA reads TGTGCCAGCAGCGACAACAGGGCAACTAATGAAAAACTGTTTTTT.

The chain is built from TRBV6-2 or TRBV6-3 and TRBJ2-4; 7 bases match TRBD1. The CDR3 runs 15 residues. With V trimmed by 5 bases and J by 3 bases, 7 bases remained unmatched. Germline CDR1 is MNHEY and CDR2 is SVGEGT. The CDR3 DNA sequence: TGTGCCAGCAGTCTTGAGGGGGCAGGCAAAAACATTCAGTACTTC. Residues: CASSLEGAGKNIQYF.

CDR3 sequence: CASSSQGSFGEQYF. CDR3 DNA: TGTGCCAGCAGCTCACAGGGGTCTTTCGGCGAGCAGTACTTC. V gene TRBV7-2 combines with J gene TRBJ2-7; 7 bases are a match to TRBD1. The J segment lost 6 bases and the V segment lost 4 bases, leaving 9 bases of the junction unmatched. CDR3 length equals 14 residues. CDR1 is SGHTA and CDR2 is FQGNSA in the germline V gene.

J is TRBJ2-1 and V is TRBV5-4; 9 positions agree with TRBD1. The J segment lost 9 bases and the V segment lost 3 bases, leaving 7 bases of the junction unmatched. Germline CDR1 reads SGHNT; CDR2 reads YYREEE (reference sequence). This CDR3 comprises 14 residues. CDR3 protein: CASSWTGETGEQFF. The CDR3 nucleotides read TGTGCCAGCAGCTGGACAGGGGAGACCGGTGAGCAGTTCTTC.

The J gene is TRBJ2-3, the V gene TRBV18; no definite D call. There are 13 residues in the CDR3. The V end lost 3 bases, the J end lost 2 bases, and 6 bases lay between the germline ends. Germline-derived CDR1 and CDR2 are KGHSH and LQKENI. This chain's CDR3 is CASSPPVTDTQYF. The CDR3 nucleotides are TGTGCCAGCTCACCTCCAGTCACAGATACGCAGTATTTT.

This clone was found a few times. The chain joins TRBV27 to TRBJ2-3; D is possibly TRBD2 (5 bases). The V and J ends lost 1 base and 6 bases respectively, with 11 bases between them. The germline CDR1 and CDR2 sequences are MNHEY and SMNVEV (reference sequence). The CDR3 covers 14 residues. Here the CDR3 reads CASSLFGKGDTQYF. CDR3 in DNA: TGTGCCAGCAGTTTATTCGGGAAAGGCGATACGCAGTATTTT.

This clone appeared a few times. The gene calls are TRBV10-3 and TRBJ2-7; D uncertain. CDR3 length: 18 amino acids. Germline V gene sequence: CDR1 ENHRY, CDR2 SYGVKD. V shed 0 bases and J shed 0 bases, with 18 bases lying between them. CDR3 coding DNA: TGTGCCATCAGTGAGTCTTCGTCGTTCTGGTCGAGCTCCTACGAGCAGTACTTC. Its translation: CAISESSSFWSSSYEQYF.

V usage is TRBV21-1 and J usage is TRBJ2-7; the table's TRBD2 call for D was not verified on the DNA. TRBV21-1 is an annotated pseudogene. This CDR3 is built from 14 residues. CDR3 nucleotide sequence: TGTGCCAGCAGCAAGTCTCGACTAGCCTACGAGCAGTACTTC. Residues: CASSKSRLAYEQYF.

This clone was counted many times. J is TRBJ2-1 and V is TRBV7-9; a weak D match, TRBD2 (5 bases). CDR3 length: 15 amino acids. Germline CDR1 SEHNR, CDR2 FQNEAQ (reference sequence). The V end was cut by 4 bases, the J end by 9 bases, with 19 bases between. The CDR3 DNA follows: TGTGCCAGCAGCTCTCGGAGGATCGGTCAAGGTGAGCAGTTCTTC. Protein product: CASSSRRIGQGEQFF. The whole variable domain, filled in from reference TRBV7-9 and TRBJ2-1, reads DTGVSQNPRHKITKRGQNVTFRCDPISEHNRLYWYRQTLGQGPEFLTYFQNEAQLEKSRLLSDRFSAERPKGSFSTLEIQRTEQGDSAMYLCASSSRRIGQGEQFFGPGTRLTVL.

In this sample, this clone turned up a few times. The CDR3 region is CASSQGGQNNQPQHF. The CDR3 nucleotides read TGCGCCAGCAGCCAAGGGGGACAGAACAATCAGCCCCAGCATTTT. The chain links TRBV4-3 to TRBJ1-5; 7 nucleotides line up with TRBD1. The CDR3 contains 15 residues. Unmatched junction bases numbered 3, after V lost 1 base and J lost 3 bases. CDR1 is LGHNA and CDR2 is YSLEER in the germline V gene.

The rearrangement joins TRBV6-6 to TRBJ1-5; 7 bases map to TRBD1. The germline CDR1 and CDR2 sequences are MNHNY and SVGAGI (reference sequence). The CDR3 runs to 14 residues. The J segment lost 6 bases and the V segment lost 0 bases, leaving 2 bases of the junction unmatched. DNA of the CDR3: TGTGCCAGCAGTTACTCACCAGGGGGTCAGCCCCAGCATTTT. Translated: CASSYSPGGQPQHF.

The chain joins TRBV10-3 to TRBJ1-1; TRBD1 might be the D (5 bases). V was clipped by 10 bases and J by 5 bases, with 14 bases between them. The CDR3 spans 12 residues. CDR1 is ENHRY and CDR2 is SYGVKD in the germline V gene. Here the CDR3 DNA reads TGTGCCACCAACGTGGGGGGGACTGAAGCTTTCTTT. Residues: CATNVGGTEAFF.

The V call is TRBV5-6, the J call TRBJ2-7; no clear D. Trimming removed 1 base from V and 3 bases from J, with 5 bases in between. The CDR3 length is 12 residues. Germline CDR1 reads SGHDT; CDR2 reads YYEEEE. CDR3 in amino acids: CASSLLFYEQYF. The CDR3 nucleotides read TGTGCCAGCAGCTTGTTATTCTACGAGCAGTACTTC.

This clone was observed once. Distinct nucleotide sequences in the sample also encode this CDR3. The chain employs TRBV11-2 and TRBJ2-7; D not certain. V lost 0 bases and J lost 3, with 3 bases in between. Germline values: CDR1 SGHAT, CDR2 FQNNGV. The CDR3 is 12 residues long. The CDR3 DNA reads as TGTGCCAGCAGCTTAGATCGCTACGAGCAGTACTTC. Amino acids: CASSLDRYEQYF.

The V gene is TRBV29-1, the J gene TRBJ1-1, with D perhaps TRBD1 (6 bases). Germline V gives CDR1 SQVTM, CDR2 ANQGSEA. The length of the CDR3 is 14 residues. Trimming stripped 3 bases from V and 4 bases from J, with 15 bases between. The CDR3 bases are TGCAGCGTTGATCAGGGGAGATGGGGCACTGAAGCTTTCTTT. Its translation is CSVDQGRWGTEAFF.

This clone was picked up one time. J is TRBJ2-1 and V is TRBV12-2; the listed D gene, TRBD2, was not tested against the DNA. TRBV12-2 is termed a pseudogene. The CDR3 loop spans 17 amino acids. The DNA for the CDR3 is TGTGCAAGTCGCTCACCCCCTCTAGCGGGAGTCGAGAATGAGCAGTTCTTC. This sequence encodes CASRSPPLAGVENEQFF.

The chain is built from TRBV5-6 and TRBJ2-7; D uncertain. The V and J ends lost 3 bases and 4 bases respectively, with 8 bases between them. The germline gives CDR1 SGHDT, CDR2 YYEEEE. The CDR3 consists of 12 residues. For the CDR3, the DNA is TGTGCCAGCAGCTCTGAGGTATACGAGCAGTACTTC. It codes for CASSSEVYEQYF.

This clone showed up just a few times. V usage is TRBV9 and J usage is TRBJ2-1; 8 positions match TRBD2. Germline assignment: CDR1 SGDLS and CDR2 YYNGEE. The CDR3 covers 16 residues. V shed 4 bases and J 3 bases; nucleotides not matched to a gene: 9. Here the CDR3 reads CASSPRGGLGYNEQFF. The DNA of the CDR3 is TGTGCCAGCAGCCCTAGAGGGGGACTAGGCTACAATGAGCAGTTCTTC.